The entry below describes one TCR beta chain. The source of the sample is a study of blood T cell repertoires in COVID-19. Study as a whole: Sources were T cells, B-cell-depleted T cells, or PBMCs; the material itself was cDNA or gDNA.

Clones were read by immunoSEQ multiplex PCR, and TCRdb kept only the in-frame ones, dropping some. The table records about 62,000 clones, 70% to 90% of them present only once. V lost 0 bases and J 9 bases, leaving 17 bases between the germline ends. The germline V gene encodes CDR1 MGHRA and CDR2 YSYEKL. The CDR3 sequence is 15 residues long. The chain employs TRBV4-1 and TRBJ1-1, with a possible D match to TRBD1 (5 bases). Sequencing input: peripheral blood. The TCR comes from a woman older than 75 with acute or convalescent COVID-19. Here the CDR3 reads CASSQDLVLPGKAFF. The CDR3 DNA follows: TGCGCCAGCAGCCAAGATCTGGTCCTCCCAGGGAAAGCTTTCTTT.